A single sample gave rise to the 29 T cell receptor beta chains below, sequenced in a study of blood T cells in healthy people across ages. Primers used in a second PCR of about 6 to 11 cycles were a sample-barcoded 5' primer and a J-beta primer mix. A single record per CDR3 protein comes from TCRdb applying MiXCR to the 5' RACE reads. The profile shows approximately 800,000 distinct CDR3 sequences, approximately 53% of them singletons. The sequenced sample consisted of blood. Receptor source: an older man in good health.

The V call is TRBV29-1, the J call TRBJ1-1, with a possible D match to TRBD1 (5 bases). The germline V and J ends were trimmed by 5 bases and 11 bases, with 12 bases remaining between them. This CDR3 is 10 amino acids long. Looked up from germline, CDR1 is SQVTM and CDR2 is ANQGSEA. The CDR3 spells CSVILGGAFF. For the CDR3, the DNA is TGCAGCGTTATCCTTGGGGGGGCTTTCTTT.

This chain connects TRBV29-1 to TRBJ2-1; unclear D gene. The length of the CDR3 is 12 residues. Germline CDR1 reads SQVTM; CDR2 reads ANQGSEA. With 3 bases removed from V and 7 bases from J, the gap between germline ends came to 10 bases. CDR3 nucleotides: TGCAGCGTTGAGGTGGGCGGAAATGAGCAGTTCTTC. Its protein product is CSVEVGGNEQFF.

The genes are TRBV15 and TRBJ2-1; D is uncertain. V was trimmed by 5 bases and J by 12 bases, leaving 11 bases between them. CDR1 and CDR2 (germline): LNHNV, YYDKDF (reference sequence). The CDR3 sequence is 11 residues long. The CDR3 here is CATSGIHGQFF. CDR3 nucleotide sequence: TGTGCCACCAGCGGAATTCATGGGCAGTTCTTC.

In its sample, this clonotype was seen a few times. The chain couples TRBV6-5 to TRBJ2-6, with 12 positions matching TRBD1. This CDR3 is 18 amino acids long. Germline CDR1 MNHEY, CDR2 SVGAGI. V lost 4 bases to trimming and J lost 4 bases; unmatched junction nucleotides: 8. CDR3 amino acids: CASSFGTGGARGANVLTF. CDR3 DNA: TGTGCCAGCAGTTTCGGGACAGGGGGCGCGAGAGGGGCCAACGTCCTGACTTTC.

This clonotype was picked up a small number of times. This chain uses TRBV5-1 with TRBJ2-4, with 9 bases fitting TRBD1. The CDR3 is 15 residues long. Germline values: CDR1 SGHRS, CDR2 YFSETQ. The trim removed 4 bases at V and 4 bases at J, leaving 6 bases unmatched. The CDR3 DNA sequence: TGCGCCAGCAGCGTGGAAGGGACAGGGAAAAACATTCAGTACTTC. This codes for CASSVEGTGKNIQYF.

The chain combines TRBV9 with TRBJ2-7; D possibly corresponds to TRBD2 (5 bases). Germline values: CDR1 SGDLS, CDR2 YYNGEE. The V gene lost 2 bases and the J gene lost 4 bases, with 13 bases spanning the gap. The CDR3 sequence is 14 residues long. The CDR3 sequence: CASSVGGPSYEQYF. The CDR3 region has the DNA TGTGCCAGCAGCGTGGGCGGGCCCTCTTACGAGCAGTACTTC.

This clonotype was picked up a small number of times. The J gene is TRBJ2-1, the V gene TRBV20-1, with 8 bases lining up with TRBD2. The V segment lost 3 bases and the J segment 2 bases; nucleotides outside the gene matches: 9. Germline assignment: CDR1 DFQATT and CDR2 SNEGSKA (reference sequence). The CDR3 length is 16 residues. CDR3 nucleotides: TGCAGTGCTAGTCGGAGCGGGAGCACTCCCTACAATGAGCAGTTCTTC. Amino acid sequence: CSASRSGSTPYNEQFF.

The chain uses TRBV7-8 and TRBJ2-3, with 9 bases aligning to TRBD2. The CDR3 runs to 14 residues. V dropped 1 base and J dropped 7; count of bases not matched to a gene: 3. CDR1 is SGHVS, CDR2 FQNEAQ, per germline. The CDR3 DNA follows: TGTGCCAGCAGCTTAGGGGGGACTAGCAATACGCAGTATTTT. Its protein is CASSLGGTSNTQYF.

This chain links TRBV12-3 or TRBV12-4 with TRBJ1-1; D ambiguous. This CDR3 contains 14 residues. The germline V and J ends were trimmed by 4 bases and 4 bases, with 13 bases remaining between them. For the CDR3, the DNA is TGTGCCAGCAGTTCCCACAGAGGGCGCACTGAAGCTTTCTTT. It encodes CASSSHRGRTEAFF.

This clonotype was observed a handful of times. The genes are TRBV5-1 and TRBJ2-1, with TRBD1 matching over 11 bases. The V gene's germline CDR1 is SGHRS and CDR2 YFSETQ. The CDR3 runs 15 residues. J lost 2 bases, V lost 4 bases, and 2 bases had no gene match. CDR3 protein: CASSGDRGAYNEQFF. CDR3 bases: TGCGCCAGCAGCGGGGACAGGGGGGCCTACAATGAGCAGTTCTTC.

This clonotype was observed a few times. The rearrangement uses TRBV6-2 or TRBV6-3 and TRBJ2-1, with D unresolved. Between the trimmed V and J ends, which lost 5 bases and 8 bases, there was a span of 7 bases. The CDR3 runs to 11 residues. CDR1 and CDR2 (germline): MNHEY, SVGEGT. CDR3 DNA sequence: TGTGCCAGCAGTGAGCGCGATGAGCAGTTCTTC. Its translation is CASSERDEQFF.

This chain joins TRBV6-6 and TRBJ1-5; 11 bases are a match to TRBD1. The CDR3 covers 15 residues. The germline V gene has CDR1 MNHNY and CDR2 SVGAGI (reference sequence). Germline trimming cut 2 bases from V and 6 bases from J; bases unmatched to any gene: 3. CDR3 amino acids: CASSYGQGATQPQHF. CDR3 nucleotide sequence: TGTGCCAGCAGTTACGGACAGGGGGCGACTCAGCCCCAGCATTTT.

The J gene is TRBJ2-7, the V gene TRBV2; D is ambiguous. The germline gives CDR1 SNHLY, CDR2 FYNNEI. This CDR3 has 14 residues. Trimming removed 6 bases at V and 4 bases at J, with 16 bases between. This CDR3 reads CASSRVAARYEQYF. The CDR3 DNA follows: TGTGCCAGCAGCCGCGTAGCAGCTCGATACGAGCAGTACTTC.

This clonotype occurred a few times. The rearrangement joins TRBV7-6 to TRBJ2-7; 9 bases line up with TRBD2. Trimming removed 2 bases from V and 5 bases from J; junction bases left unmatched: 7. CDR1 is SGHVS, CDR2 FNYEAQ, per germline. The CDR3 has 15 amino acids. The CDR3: CASSLLAGVVDEQYF. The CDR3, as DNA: TGTGCCAGCAGCTTATTAGCGGGAGTGGTGGACGAGCAGTACTTC.

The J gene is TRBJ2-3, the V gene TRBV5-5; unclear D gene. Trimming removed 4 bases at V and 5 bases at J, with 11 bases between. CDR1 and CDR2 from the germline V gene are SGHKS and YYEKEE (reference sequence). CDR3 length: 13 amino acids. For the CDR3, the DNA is TGTGCCAGCAGCGTGGTAGGGAAAGATACGCAGTATTTT. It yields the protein CASSVVGKDTQYF. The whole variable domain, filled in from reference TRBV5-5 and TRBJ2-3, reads DAGVTQSPTHLIKTRGQQVTLRCSPISGHKSVSWYQQVLGQGPQFIFQYYEKEERGRGNFPDRFSARQFPNYSSELNVNALLLGDSALYLCASSVVGKDTQYFGPGTRLTVL.

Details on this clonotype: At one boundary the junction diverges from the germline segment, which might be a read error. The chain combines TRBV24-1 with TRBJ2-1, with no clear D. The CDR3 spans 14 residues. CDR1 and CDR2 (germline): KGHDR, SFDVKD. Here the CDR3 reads CATSDATAYNEQFF. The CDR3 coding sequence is TGTGCCACCAGTGACGCGACGGCGTACAACGAGCAGTTCTTC.

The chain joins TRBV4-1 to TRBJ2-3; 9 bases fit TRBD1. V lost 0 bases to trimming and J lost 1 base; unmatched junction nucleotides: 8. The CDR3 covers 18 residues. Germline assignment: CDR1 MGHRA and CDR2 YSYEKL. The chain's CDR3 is CASSQDAGQGPGTDTQYF. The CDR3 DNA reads TGCGCCAGCAGCCAAGACGCCGGACAGGGGCCCGGCACAGATACGCAGTATTTT.

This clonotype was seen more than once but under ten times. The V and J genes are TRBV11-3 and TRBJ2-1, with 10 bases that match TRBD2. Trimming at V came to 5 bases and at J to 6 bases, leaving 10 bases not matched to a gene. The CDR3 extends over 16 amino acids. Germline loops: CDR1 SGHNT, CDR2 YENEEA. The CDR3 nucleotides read TGTGCCAGCAGCCCCTCGCTAGCGGGAGATTTCAATGAGCAGTTCTTC. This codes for CASSPSLAGDFNEQFF.

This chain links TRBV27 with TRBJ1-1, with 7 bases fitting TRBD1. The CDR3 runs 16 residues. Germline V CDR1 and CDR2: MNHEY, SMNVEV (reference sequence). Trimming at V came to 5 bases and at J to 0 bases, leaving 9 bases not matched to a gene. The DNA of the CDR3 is TGTGCCAGCAGTCCCCGCTGGGACAGATTGAACACTGAAGCTTTCTTT. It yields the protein CASSPRWDRLNTEAFF.

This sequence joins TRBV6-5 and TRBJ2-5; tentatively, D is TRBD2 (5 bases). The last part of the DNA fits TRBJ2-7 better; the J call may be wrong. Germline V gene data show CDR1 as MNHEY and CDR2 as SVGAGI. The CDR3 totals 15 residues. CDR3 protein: CASSYEIAEVAEQYF. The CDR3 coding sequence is TGTGCCAGCAGTTACGAGATCGCGGAGGTAGCCGAGCAGTACTTC.

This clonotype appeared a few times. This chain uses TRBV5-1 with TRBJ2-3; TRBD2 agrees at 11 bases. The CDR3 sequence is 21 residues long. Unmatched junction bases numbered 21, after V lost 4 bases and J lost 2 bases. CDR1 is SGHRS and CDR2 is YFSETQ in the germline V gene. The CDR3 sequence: CASSDDRSSGTSGLYTDTQYF. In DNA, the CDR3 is TGCGCCAGCAGCGATGACAGATCTTCCGGGACTAGCGGCTTATACACAGATACGCAGTATTTT.

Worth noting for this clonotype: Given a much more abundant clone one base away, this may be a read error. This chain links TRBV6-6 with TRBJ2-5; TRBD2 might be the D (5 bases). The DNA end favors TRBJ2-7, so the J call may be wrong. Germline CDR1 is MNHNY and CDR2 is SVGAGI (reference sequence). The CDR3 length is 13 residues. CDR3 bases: TGTGCCAGCAGTCCTCGGGGAACCAACGAGCAGTACTTC. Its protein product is CASSPRGTNEQYF.

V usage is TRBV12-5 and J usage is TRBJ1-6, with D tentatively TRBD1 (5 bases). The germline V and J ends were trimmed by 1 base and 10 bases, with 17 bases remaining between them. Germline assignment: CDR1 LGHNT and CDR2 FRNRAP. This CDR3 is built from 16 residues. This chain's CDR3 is CASGLAPGLGPSPLHF. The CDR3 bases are TGTGCTAGTGGTTTGGCACCGGGACTTGGGCCATCACCCCTCCACTTT.

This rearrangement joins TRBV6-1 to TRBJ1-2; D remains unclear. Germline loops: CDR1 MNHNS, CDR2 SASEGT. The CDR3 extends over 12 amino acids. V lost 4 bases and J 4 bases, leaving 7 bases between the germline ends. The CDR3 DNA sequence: TGTGCCAGCAGTGTTGGGGTCTATGGCTACACCTTC. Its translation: CASSVGVYGYTF.

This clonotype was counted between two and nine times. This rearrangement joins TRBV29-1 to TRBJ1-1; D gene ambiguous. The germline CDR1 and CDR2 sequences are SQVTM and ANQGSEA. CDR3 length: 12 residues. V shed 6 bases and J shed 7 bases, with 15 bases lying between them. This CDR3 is CSVAEGRGEAFF. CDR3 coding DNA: TGCAGCGTGGCGGAGGGCCGGGGTGAAGCTTTCTTT.

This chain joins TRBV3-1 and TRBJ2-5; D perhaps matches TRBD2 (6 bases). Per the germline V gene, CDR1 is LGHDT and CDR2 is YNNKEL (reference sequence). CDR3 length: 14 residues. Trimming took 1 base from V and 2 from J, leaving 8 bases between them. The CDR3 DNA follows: TGTGCCAGCAGCCAAGTGGACTATCAAGAGACCCAGTACTTC. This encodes CASSQVDYQETQYF.

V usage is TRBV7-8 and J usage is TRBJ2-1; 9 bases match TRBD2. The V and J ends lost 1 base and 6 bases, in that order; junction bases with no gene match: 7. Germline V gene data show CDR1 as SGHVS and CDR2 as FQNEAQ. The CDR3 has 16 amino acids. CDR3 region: CASSLGTSASVNEQFF. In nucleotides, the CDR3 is TGTGCCAGCAGCTTAGGGACTAGCGCCAGCGTCAATGAGCAGTTCTTC.

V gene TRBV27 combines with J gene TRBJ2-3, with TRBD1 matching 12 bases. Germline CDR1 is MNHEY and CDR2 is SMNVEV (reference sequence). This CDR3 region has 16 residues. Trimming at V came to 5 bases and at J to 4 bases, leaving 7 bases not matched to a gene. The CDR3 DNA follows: TGTGCCAGCAGTCCAAGGGACAGGGGGCGAGCAGATACGCAGTATTTT. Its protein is CASSPRDRGRADTQYF.

The chain's CDR3 is CASSTTASYEQYF. CDR3 DNA: TGCGCCAGCAGCACAACAGCATCCTACGAGCAGTACTTC. The chain combines TRBV5-1 with TRBJ2-4; D gene uncertain. The DNA end lines up better with TRBJ2-7; the J call may be wrong. This CDR3 has 13 amino acids. Germline V gives CDR1 SGHRS, CDR2 YFSETQ.